One T cell receptor (beta chain) is described in this entry. The antigen is undetermined. In germline, CDR1 is SGHRS, CDR2 YFSETQ. Trimming cost V 2 bases and J 0 bases; bases outside gene matches: 5. The CDR3 is made up of 17 amino acids. These data belong to a study of CD4+ T cells in melanoma. Study-level points and caveats: A reported correlation linked neoantigen-specific CD4+ T cells to CD8+, macrophage and B cell function. In melanoma, neoantigen-specific CD4+ T cells reportedly differed in differentiation state.

The assay was immunoSEQ multiplex PCR, and TCRdb's table has in-frame clones only and misses some. The sample consists of roughly 20,000 clones, more than 65% of them appearing once. The sequencing input was cells from a culture (not recorded whether cultured in vitro). This chain uses TRBV5-1 with TRBJ2-6; 7 nucleotides agree with TRBD1. This clonotype was obtained from a human donor with melanoma. This CDR3 reads CASSLRGQSSGANVLTF. The CDR3 bases are TGCGCCAGCAGCTTAAGGGGACAGAGCTCTGGGGCCAACGTCCTGACTTTC.